The clone carrying this TCR beta chain was seen just once. Its antigen remains unknown. This CDR3 contains 15 residues. Per the germline V gene, CDR1 is SGHNT and CDR2 is YYREEE (reference sequence). Trimming removed 2 bases at V and 5 bases at J, with 17 bases between. Sequencing was performed with immunoSEQ multiplex PCR; in TCRdb, only in-frame clones are kept and a portion is missing. The repertoire includes some 69,000 clones, nearly 90% of them detected once, and approximately 4% sits in the top ten. The data derive from a study of OX40 agonist ivuxolimab in advanced cancers. At the level of the study: Partial responses were achieved by three patients, of whom one had hepatocellular carcinoma and two had cutaneous melanoma.

Whole-study results and caveats: Clonal expansion was among the lowest in partial responders at 0.1-3.0 mg/kg, especially CD8+. CD8+ T cells showed, on average, more clonal expansion than CD4+ cells.

The J gene is TRBJ2-7, the V gene TRBV5-4, with a weak D call TRBD1 (5 bases). This TCR came from an adult with an advanced solid tumor such as melanoma, head and neck, liver or kidney cancer. Sample: CD4+ or CD8+ T cells sorted from blood, taken in a trial of the OX40 agonist ivuxolimab. DNA for the CDR3: TGTGCCAGCAGCTTACGAGGACAACCCTACGACGAGCAGTACTTC. Amino acids: CASSLRGQPYDEQYF. The whole variable domain, filled in from reference TRBV5-4 and TRBJ2-7, reads ETGVTQSPTHLIKTRGQQVTLRCSSQSGHNTVSWYQQALGQGPQFIFQYYREEENGRGNFPPRFSGLQFPNYSSELNVNALELDDSALYLCASSLRGQPYDEQYFGPGTRLTVT.